A selection of T cell receptor beta chains follows, all from one sample in a study of identical twins. One entry per CDR3 protein results from TCRdb running MiXCR on the 5' RACE reads. The sample includes 750,000 to 950,000 distinct CDR3 sequences, roughly an eighth of them seen just once. This sample was shared with a second study, whose subject was yellow fever vaccine responses in identical twins.

Sequenced input: PBMCs. These receptor sequences come from a woman aged 18 to 35 in good health. CDR3s include the opening cysteine and the closing phenylalanine or tryptophan. D genes are given only for firm matches. Where a row states a size, it is once, few, many or the class of an expanded clone; other rows omit it.

many,TRBV20-1,TRBD2,TRBJ2-7,TGCAGTGCTAGAGTGCGGACTAGCGGGGGCTACGAGCAGTACTTC,CSARVRTSGGYEQYF
many,TRBV4-1,.,TRBJ1-2,TGCGCCAGCAGCCAGGAGGAGGGCGTTAGAAGGTGGGGCTACACCTTC,CASSQEEGVRRWGYTF
.,TRBV5-1,TRBD2,TRBJ2-7,TGCGCCAGCAGCTTGGGACTAGCGGGAGGCGGCGAGCAGTACTTC,CASSLGLAGGGEQYF
few,TRBV6-5,.,TRBJ1-4,TGTGCCAGCAGTTACTCTCGGGACCCACGAACTAATGAAAAACTGTTTTTT,CASSYSRDPRTNEKLFF
.,TRBV20-1,.,TRBJ2-7,TGCAGTGCTATCGGCCCCCCCTCCTACGAGCAGTACTTC,CSAIGPPSYEQYF
.,TRBV6-1,TRBD2,TRBJ2-7,TGTGCCAGCAGGGGACTAGCGAGCTACGAGCAGTACTTC,CASRGLASYEQYF
.,TRBV3-1,.,TRBJ1-2,TGTGCCAGCAGCCAAGATATGGCCTCGGTTGGCTACACCTTC,CASSQDMASVGYTF
.,TRBV15,TRBD2,TRBJ2-3,TGTGCCACCAGCAGAGAACTAGCGGGAGGCACAGATACGCAGTATTTT,CATSRELAGGTDTQYF
few,TRBV9,.,TRBJ1-6,TGTGCCAGCAGCGAGTTAAGGACACCTAATAATTCACCCCTCCACTTT,CASSELRTPNNSPLHF
many,TRBV14,.,TRBJ1-1,TGTGCCAGCAGCCAAGATAGTCTAGCAGGTGCTTTCTTT,CASSQDSLAGAFF
many,TRBV12-3/TRBV12-4,.,TRBJ2-1,TGTGCCAGCAGTTTTAACAGTGAGCAGTTCTTC,CASSFNSEQFF
.,TRBV5-6,.,TRBJ2-2,TGTGCCAGCAGGCCACAGGGAACCTTGAGCACCGGGGAGCTGTTTTTT,CASRPQGTLSTGELFF
.,TRBV7-9,TRBD1,TRBJ1-1,TGTGCCAGCAGCTGGGGGACAGGGGGGAACACTGAAGCTTTCTTT,CASSWGTGGNTEAFF
few,TRBV28,TRBD1,TRBJ1-2,TGTGCCAGCAGTCCAATGACAGGGTTGAGCTCTGGCTACACCTTC,CASSPMTGLSSGYTF